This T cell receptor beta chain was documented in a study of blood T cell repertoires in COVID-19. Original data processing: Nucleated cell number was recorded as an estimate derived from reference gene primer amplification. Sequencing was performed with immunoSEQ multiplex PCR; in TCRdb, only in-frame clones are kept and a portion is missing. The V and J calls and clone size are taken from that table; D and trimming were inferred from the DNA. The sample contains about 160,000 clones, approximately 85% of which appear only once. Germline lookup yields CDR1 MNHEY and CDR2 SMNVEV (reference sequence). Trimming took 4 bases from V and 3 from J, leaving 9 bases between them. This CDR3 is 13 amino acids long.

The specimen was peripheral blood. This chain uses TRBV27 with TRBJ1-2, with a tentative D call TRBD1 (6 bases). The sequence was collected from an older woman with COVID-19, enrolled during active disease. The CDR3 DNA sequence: TGTGCCAGCAGTTCACAGGGCTACTATGGCTACACCTTC. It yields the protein CASSSQGYYGYTF.